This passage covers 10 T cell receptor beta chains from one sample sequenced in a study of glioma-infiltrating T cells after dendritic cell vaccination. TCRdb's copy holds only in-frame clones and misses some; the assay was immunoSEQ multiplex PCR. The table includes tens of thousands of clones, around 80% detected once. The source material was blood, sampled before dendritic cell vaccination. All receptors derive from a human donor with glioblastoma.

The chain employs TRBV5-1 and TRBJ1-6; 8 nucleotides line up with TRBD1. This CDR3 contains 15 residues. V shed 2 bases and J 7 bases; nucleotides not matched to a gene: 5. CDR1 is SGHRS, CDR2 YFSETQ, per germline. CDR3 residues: CASSFGQGQNSPLHF. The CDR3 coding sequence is TGCGCCAGCAGCTTCGGACAGGGTCAAAATTCACCCCTCCACTTT.

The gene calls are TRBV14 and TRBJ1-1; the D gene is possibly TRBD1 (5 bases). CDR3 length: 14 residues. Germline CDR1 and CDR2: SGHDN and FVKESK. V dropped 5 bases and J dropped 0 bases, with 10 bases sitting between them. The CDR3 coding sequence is TGTGCCAGCAGCATGGGGCCCATGAACACTGAAGCTTTCTTT. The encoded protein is CASSMGPMNTEAFF.

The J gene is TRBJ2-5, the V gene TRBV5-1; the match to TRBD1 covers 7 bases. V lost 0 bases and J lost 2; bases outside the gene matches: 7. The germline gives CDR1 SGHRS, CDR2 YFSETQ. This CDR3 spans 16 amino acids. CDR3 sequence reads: CASSLAPQGPQETQYF. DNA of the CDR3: TGCGCCAGCAGCTTGGCCCCACAGGGGCCGCAAGAGACCCAGTACTTC. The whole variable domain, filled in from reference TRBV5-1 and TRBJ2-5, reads KAGVTQTPRYLIKTRGQQVTLSCSPISGHRSVSWYQQTPGQGLQFLFEYFSETQRNKGNFPGRFSGRQFSNSRSEMNVSTLELGDSALYLCASSLAPQGPQETQYFGPGTRLLVL.

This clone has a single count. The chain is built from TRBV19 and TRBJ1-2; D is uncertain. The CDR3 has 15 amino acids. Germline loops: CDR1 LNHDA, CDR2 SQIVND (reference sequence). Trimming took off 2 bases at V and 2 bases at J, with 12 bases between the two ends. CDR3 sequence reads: CASSIIDAGNYGYTF. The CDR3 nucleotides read TGTGCCAGTAGTATAATAGACGCCGGGAACTATGGCTACACCTTC.

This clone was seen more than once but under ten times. The CDR3 spells CASSPTPVDRGINYGYTF. The CDR3 bases are TGTGCCAGCAGCCCTACTCCCGTCGACAGGGGGATCAACTATGGCTACACCTTC. This chain links TRBV7-2 with TRBJ1-2; 9 bases agree with TRBD1. The CDR3 is made up of 18 amino acids. Germline values: CDR1 SGHTA, CDR2 FQGNSA. V gave up 5 bases and J gave up 2 bases; unmatched junction bases: 15.

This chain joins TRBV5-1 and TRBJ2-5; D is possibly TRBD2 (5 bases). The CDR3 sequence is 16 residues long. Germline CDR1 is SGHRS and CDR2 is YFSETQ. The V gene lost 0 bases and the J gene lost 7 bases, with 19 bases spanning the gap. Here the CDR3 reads CASSLVGRTGLGTQYF. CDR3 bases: TGCGCCAGCAGCTTGGTGGGCAGGACTGGCCTGGGGACCCAGTACTTC.

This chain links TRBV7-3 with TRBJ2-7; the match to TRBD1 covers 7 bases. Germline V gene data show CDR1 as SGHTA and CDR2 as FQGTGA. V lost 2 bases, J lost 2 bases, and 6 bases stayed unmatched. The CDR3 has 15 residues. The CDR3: CASSLRPGTAYEQYV. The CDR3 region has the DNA TGTGCCAGCAGCTTACGGCCCGGGACAGCCTACGAGCAGTACGTC.

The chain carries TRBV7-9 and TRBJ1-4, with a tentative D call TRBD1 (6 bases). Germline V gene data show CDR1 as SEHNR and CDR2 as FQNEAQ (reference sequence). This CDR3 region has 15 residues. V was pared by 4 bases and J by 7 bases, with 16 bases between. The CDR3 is CASSYTGREGEKLFF. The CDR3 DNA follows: TGTGCCAGCAGCTACACAGGGAGGGAAGGTGAAAAACTGTTTTTT.

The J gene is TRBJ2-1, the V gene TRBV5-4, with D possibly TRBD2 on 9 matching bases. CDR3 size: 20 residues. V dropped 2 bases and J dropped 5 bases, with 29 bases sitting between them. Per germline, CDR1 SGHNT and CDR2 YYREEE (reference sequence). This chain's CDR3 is CASSFSPGGGRLAVHNEQFF. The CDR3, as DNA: TGTGCCAGCAGCTTTTCCCCAGGGGGCGGAAGACTAGCGGTCCACAATGAGCAGTTCTTC.

This CDR3 is CASSGPVYRGSYEQYF. The CDR3 DNA is TGTGCCAGCAGTGGTCCCGTCTACAGGGGGTCCTACGAGCAGTACTTC. The chain joins TRBV25-1 to TRBJ2-5; 8 nucleotides match TRBD1. The end of the DNA fits TRBJ2-7 better, so the J call may be wrong. The CDR3 contains 16 residues. Germline CDR1 and CDR2: MGHDK and SYGVNS.